The clone carrying this T cell receptor beta chain has only a few counts. These data come from a study of shared clonotypes between healthy human individuals. Generated by immunoSEQ multiplex PCR, the TCRdb table keeps only in-frame clones and is missing some. Of approximately 1.1 million clones in the sample, 70% to 80% were seen once. The clonotype originates from a man younger than 35 in good health. Some clones in this sample may be carry-over from other donors' samples. Material: memory CD4+ T cells from PBMCs. Regarding subset: CD45RA-negative fraction.

The CDR3 sequence: CASSLKGGRGDEQFF. The CDR3 DNA reads TGTGCCAGCAGCTTAAAGGGCGGGAGAGGCGATGAGCAGTTCTTC. The chain couples TRBV7-3 to TRBJ2-1; 7 bases are shared with TRBD2. The CDR3 extends over 15 amino acids. The germline V gene has CDR1 SGHTA and CDR2 FQGTGA. V lost 1 base and J lost 8; bases outside the gene matches: 8.